This TCR beta chain stems from a study of shared clonotypes between healthy human individuals. In the authors' workflow: For the immunoSEQ data, sequences were junction-only without quality scores, so filtering differed. Sequencing was performed with immunoSEQ multiplex PCR; in TCRdb, only in-frame clones are kept and a portion is missing. The V and J calls and the clone size are those of that table, but D and trimming were determined from the DNA. The sample consists of roughly 500,000 clones, approximately 95% of them appearing once. The CDR3 totals 16 residues. Germline V gives CDR1 LGHNA, CDR2 YNFKEQ. Germline trimming cut 3 bases from V and 2 bases from J; bases unmatched to any gene: 4.

This TCR came from a woman in her twenties or thirties in good health. The V call is TRBV4-2, the J call TRBJ2-3; 11 bases align to TRBD1. Sequencing was performed on naive CD4+ T cells sorted from blood. Subset given: CD45RA+ positively selected. The CDR3 region is CASSHGTGGFTDTQYF. CDR3 in DNA: TGTGCCAGCAGCCATGGGACAGGGGGATTCACAGATACGCAGTATTTT.